The rows below give T cell receptor beta chains drawn from one sample of a study of blood T cell repertoires in COVID-19. The table came from immunoSEQ multiplex PCR; TCRdb's copy has only in-frame clones and leaves some out. The sample has about 87,000 clones, roughly 86% seen once. Sample: peripheral blood. The receptors here all came from a human donor with acute or convalescent COVID-19. The donor label of this sample is uncertain. CDR3s include the opening cysteine and the closing phenylalanine or tryptophan. A D gene is named only where the DNA matches it firmly. Not all rows give a size; the values are once, few, many and, for expanded clones, a class.

-,TRBV29-1,-,TRBJ1-2,CSVEGGSDRGYTF,TGCAGCGTTGAGGGAGGATCCGACCGCGGCTACACCTTC
TRBD1,TRBV5-6,once,TRBJ1-1,CASSLGDRRLLVFF,TGTGCCAGCAGCTTGGGGGACAGGCGATTACTGGTTTTCTTT
-,TRBV10-2,-,TRBJ2-1,CASKAGAGWGSSYNEQFF,TGCGCCAGCAAGGCAGGGGCGGGTTGGGGGAGCTCCTACAATGAGCAGTTCTTC
-,TRBV5-1,-,TRBJ2-5,CASSLASVAETQYF,TGCGCCAGCAGCTTGGCGTCCGTGGCCGAGACCCAGTACTTC
TRBD2,TRBV5-6,-,TRBJ2-1,CASSLGWDLVAGGPEFF,TGTGCCAGCAGCTTGGGCTGGGACCTAGTAGCGGGGGGGCCGGAATTCTTC
TRBD1,TRBV7-6,-,TRBJ2-2,CASSRQGAPGGELFF,TGTGCCAGCAGCAGACAGGGGGCGCCGGGCGGGGAGCTGTTTTTT
TRBD2,TRBV5-1,-,TRBJ2-7,CASSLDGGATYEQYF,TGCGCCAGCAGCTTGGACGGGGGGGCTACCTACGAGCAGTACTTC
TRBD2,TRBV28,-,TRBJ2-2,CASKSGGASTGELFF,TGTGCCAGCAAAAGCGGGGGGGCCTCCACCGGGGAGCTGTTTTTT
TRBD1,TRBV15,-,TRBJ1-4,CATSKGQDYEKLFF,TGTGCCACCAGCAAGGGACAGGACTATGAAAAACTGTTTTTT
-,TRBV6-4,-,TRBJ2-1,CASSGGGNEQFF,TGTGCCAGCAGTGGAGGGGGCAATGAGCAGTTCTTC
-,TRBV7-3,-,TRBJ1-1,CASSLRMNTEAFF,TGTGCCAGCAGCTTGAGGATGAACACTGAAGCTTTCTTT
TRBD1,TRBV10-3,-,TRBJ2-5,CAISQGAVETQYF,TGTGCCATCAGCCAGGGGGCAGTAGAGACCCAGTACTTC
TRBD1,TRBV10-3,-,TRBJ1-6,CAISVSRQGATSSYNSPLHF,TGTGCCATCAGTGTGTCTCGACAGGGGGCAACGAGCTCCTATAATTCACCCCTCCACTTT
TRBD1,TRBV6-5,-,TRBJ1-2,CASSSQGAHGYTF,TGTGCCAGCAGTTCACAGGGGGCACATGGCTACACCTTC
TRBD1,TRBV5-1,-,TRBJ2-7,CASKGQGAYEQYF,TGCGCCAGCAAGGGACAGGGGGCCTACGAGCAGTACTTC
-,TRBV3-1/TRBV3-2,-,TRBJ1-1,CASSRWGGNTEAFF,TGTGCCAGCAGTAGGTGGGGGGGGAACACTGAAGCTTTCTTT
-,TRBV7-9,-,TRBJ2-7,CASSSAASSKFNEQYF,TGTGCCAGCAGTTCCGCGGCGTCTAGCAAGTTTAACGAGCAGTACTTC
-,TRBV6-1,-,TRBJ2-7,CASSENRYFPYEQYF,TGTGCCAGCAGTGAAAACAGGTATTTCCCCTACGAGCAGTACTTC
TRBD1,TRBV5-4,-,TRBJ1-6,CASSATGDSPLHF,TGTGCCAGCAGCGCTACAGGGGACTCACCCCTCCACTTT
-,TRBV6-5,once,TRBJ1-1,CASSYSSGLNTEAFF,TGTGCCAGCAGTTACTCCTCCGGTCTGAACACTGAAGCTTTCTTT
-,TRBV4-2,-,TRBJ1-3,CASSQSQGEPGNTIYF,TGTGCCAGCAGCCAATCGCAGGGTGAGCCTGGAAACACCATATATTTT
TRBD1,TRBV3-1/TRBV3-2,-,TRBJ2-6,CASSQNWDRRVGANVLTF,TGTGCCAGCAGCCAAAATTGGGACAGAAGGGTTGGGGCCAACGTCCTGACTTTC
-,TRBV19,-,TRBJ2-3,CASALGISTDTQYF,TGTGCCAGTGCGCTAGGAATTAGCACAGATACGCAGTATTTT
TRBD1,TRBV7-9,once,TRBJ1-4,CASSPQGEAEKLFF,TGTGCCAGCAGCCCACAGGGGGAAGCGGAAAAACTGTTTTTT
TRBD1,TRBV7-9,few,TRBJ2-7,CASSNDRGEQYF,TGTGCCAGCAGCAATGACAGGGGGGAGCAGTACTTC
-,TRBV6-5,-,TRBJ1-4,CASSSRGGRNEKLFF,TGTGCCAGCAGTAGCCGGGGGGGGCGGAATGAAAAACTGTTTTTT
-,TRBV6-1,-,TRBJ1-2,CASSEGGLYGYTF,TGTGCCAGCAGTGAAGGAGGCCTCTATGGCTACACCTTC